This T cell receptor beta chain was sequenced for a study of blood T cells in healthy people across ages. General study results and limits: Possibly, changes in expanded clonotypes were confounded because donor CMV status was unknown.

A second PCR, run for about 7 to 12 cycles, used a sample-barcoded 5' primer plus a J-beta primer mix. MiXCR, applied by TCRdb to the 5' RACE reads, yields one record per CDR3 protein. The table has roughly 1.9 million distinct CDR3 sequences, about two fifths seen once. A word on this clonotype: What it binds is not known.

Looked up from germline, CDR1 is SNHLY and CDR2 is FYNNEI. Trimming at V came to 6 bases and at J to 12 bases, leaving 10 bases not matched to a gene. This CDR3 is built from 13 residues. A minimum of 6.5 million PBMCs was isolated per sample. This chain connects TRBV2 to TRBJ2-3; 9 positions match TRBD1. This clonotype was sampled from a human donor in good health. The sequenced material came from blood. As DNA, the CDR3 is TGTGCCAGCAGGGGACAGGGTCGGGGTACACAGTATTTT. It translates to CASRGQGRGTQYF.